This note documents a single T cell receptor beta chain sequence. The target antigen is unknown. The germline V gene has CDR1 SGHRS and CDR2 YFSETQ. There are 15 residues in the CDR3. Trimming left V 0 bases short and J 3 bases short, with 11 bases between. These data originate in a study of T cell responses to AZD1222 COVID-19 vaccine. Study-wide results and limits: There were repertoire samples only from the period after the peak T cell response.

Here immunoSEQ multiplex PCR was the method, and the copy in TCRdb shows in-frame clones only, minus some. This table holds about 130,000 clones, about 90% found once. Sequenced here: peripheral blood, sampled on day 0 of AZD1222 vaccination. The TCR originated in an adult in good health. The rearrangement links TRBV5-1 to TRBJ2-3; no firm D call. CDR3 coding DNA: TGCGCCAGCAGCTTGGCCCTAGACGGGACAGATACGCAGTATTTT. This encodes CASSLALDGTDTQYF.